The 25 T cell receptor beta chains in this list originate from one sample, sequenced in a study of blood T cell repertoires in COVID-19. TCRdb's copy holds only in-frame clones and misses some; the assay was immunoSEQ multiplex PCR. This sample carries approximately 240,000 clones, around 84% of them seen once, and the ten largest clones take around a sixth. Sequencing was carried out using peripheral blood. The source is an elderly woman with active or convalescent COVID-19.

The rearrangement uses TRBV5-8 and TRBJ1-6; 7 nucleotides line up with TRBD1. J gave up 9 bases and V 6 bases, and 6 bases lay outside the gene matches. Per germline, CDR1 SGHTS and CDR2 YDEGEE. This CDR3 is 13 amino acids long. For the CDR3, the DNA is TGTGCCAGCACCCAAGACAGGGCTTCACCCCTCCACTTT. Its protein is CASTQDRASPLHF.

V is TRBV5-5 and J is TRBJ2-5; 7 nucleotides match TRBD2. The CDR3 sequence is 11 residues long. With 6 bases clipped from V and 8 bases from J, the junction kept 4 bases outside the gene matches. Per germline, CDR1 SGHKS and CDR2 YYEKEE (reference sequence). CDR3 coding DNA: TGTGCCAGCACTAGCGGCCCAACCCAGTACTTC. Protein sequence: CASTSGPTQYF.

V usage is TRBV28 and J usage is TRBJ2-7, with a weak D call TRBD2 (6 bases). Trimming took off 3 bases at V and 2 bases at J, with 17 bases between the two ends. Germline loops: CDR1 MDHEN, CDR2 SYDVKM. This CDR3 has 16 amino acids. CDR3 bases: TGTGCCAGCAGTTTTTCCCTCCTGGGACTTGCCTACGAGCAGTACTTC. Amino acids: CASSFSLLGLAYEQYF.

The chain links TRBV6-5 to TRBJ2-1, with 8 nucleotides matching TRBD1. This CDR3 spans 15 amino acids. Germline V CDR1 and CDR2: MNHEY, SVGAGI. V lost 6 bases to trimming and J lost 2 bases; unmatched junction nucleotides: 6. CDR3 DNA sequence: TGTGCCAGCAGGACCGGGACAGGACCCTACAATGAGCAGTTCTTC. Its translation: CASRTGTGPYNEQFF.

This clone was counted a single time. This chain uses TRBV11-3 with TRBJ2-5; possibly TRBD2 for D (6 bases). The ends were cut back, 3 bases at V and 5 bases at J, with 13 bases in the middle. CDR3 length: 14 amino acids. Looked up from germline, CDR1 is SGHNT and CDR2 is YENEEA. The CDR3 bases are TGTGCCAGCAGCTTTCCCGGGGGTTGGGAGACCCAGTACTTC. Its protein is CASSFPGGWETQYF.

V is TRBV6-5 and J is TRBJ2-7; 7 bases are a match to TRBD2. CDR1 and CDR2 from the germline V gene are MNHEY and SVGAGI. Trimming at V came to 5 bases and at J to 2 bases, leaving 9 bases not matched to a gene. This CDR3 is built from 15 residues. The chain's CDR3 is CASSRQRGDPYEQYF. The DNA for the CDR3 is TGTGCCAGCAGTCGTCAGCGGGGTGATCCCTACGAGCAGTACTTC.

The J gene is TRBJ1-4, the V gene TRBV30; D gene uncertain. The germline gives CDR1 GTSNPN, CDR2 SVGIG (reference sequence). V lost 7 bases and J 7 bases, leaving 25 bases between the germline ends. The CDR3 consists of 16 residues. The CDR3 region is CAFLSGRGGLGEKLFF. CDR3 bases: TGTGCCTTCCTATCCGGGAGAGGAGGATTGGGTGAAAAACTGTTTTTT.

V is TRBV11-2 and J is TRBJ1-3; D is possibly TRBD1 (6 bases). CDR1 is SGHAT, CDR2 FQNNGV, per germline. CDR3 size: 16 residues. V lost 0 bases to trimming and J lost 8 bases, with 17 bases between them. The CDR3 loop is CASSLDPPGGGHTIYF. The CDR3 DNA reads TGTGCCAGCAGCTTAGATCCCCCGGGAGGGGGGCACACCATATATTTT.

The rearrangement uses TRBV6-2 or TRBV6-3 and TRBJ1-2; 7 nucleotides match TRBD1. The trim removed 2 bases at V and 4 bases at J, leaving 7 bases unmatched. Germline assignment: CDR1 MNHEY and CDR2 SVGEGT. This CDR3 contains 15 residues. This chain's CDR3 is CASSYPKTGFYGYTF. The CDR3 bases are TGTGCCAGCAGTTACCCCAAGACAGGGTTCTATGGCTACACCTTC.

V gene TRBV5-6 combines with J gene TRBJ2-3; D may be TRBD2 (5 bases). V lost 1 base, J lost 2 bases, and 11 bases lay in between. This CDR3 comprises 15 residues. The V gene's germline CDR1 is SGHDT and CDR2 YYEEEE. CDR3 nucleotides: TGTGCCAGCAGCTTGAGCGGCAGGTTCACAGATACGCAGTATTTT. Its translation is CASSLSGRFTDTQYF. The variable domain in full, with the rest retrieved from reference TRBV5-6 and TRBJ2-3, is DAGVTQSPTHLIKTRGQQVTLRCSPKSGHDTVSWYQQALGQGPQFIFQYYEEEERQRGNFPDRFSGHQFPNYSSELNVNALLLGDSALYLCASSLSGRFTDTQYFGPGTRLTVL.

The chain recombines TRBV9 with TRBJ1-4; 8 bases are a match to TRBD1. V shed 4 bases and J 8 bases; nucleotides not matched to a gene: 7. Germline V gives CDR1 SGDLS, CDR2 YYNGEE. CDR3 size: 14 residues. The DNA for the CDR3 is TGTGCCAGCAGCCCCACGGACAGGGCGGAAAAACTGTTTTTT. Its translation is CASSPTDRAEKLFF.

The CDR3 DNA is TGTGCCAGCAGCCAAGGTCTTTCTGAGCCGCGCATGGAGCAGTACTTC. As protein: CASSQGLSEPRMEQYF. This chain connects TRBV3-1 (or the pseudogene TRBV3-2) to TRBJ2-7; D not resolved. Trimming pared 1 base from V and 7 bases from J, leaving 20 bases between. The germline gives CDR1 LGHDT, CDR2 YNNKEL (reference sequence). The CDR3 loop spans 16 amino acids.

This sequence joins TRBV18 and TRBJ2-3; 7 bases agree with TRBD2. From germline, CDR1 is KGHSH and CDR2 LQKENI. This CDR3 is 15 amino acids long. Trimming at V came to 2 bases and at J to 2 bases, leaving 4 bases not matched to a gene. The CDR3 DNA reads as TGTGCCAGCTCACCATTAGGGACTATCACAGATACGCAGTATTTT. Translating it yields CASSPLGTITDTQYF.

Here the CDR3 reads CASSPRARVRSGNTIYF. For the CDR3, the DNA is TGTGCCAGCAGTCCAAGAGCCCGGGTTCGCTCTGGAAACACCATATATTTT. This rearrangement joins TRBV7-2 to TRBJ1-3; D uncertain. The ends were cut back, 6 bases at V and 0 bases at J, with 18 bases in the middle. The germline CDR1 and CDR2 sequences are SGHTA and FQGNSA. The CDR3 covers 17 residues. Complete variable domain (other parts from reference TRBV7-2 and TRBJ1-3): GAGVSQSPSNKVTEKGKDVELRCDPISGHTALYWYRQSLGQGLEFLIYFQGNSAPDKSGLPSDRFSAERTGGSVSTLTIQRTQQEDSAVYLCASSPRARVRSGNTIYFGEGSWLTVV.

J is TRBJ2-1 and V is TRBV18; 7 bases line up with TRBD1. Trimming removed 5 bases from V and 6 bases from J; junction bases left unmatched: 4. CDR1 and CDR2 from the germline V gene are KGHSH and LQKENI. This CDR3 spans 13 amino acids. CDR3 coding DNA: TGTGCCAGCTCAGAATACAGGGGCAATGAGCAGTTCTTC. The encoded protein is CASSEYRGNEQFF.

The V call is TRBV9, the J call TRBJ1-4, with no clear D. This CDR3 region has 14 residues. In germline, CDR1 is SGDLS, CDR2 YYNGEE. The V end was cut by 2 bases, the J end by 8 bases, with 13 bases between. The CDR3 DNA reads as TGTGCCAGCAGCGTTGGAGTAGGGAGGGAAAAACTGTTTTTT. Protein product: CASSVGVGREKLFF.

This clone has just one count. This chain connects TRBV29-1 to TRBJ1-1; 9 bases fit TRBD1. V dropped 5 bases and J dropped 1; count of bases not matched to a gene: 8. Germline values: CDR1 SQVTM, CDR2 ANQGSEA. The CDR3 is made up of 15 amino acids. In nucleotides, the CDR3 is TGCAGCGTTAAAGGAGGGACAGGGTCGAACACTGAAGCTTTCTTT. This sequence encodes CSVKGGTGSNTEAFF.

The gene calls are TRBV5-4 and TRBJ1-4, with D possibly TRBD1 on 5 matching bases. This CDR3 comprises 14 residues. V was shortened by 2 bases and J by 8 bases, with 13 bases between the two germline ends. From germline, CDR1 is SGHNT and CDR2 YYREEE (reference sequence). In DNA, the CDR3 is TGTGCCAGCAGCTTTTACGGGGGTTTGGAAAAACTGTTTTTT. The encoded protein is CASSFYGGLEKLFF.

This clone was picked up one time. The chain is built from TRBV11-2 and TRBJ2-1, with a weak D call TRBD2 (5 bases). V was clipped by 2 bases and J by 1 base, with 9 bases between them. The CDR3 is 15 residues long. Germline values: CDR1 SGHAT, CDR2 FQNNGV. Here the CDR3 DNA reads TGTGCCAGCAGCTTAAGAGGGAATTCCTACAATGAGCAGTTCTTC. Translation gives CASSLRGNSYNEQFF.

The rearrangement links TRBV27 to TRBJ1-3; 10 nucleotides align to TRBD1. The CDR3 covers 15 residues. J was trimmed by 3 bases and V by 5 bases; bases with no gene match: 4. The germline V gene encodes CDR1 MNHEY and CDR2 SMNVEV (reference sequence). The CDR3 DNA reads TGTGCCAGCAGTCAGACAGGGGGCTTTGGAAACACCATATATTTT. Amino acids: CASSQTGGFGNTIYF.

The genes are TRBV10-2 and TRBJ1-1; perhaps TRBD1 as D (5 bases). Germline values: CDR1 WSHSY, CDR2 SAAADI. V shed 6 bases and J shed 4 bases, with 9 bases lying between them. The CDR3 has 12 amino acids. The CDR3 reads CASRGGITEAFF. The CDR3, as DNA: TGCGCCAGCAGGGGGGGAATCACTGAAGCTTTCTTT.

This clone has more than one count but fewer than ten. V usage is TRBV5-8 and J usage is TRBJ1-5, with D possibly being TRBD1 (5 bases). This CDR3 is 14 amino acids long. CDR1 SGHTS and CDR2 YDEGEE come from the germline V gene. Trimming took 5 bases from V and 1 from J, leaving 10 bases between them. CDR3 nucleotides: TGTGCCAGCAGGGGGGGTTGGAGCAATCAGCCCCAGCATTTT. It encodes CASRGGWSNQPQHF. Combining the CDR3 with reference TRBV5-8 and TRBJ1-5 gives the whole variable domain EAGVTQSPTHLIKTRGQQATLRCSPISGHTSVYWYQQALGLGLQFLLWYDEGEERNRGNFPPRFSGRQFPNYSSELNVNALELEDSALYLCASRGGWSNQPQHFGDGTRLSIL.

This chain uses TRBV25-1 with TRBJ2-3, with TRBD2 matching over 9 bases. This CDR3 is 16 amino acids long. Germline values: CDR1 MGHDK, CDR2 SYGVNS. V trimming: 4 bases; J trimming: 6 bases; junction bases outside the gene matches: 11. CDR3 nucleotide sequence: TGTGCCAGCAGTGCCTTCGGCGGGAGGGCAATGGATACGCAGTATTTT. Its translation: CASSAFGGRAMDTQYF.

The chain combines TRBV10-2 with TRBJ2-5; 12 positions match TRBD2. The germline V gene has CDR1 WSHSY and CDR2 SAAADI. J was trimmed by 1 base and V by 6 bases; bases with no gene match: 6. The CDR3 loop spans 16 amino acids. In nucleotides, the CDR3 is TGCGCCAGCAGAAAGTGGACTAGCGGGGCCCAAGAGACCCAGTACTTC. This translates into CASRKWTSGAQETQYF.

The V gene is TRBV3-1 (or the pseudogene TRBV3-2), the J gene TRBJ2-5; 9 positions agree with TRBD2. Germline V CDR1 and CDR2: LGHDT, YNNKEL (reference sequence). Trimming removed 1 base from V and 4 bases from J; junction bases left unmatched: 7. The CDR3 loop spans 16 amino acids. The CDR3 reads CASSQGVAGAVETQYF. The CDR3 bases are TGTGCCAGCAGCCAAGGAGTAGCGGGAGCCGTAGAGACCCAGTACTTC.